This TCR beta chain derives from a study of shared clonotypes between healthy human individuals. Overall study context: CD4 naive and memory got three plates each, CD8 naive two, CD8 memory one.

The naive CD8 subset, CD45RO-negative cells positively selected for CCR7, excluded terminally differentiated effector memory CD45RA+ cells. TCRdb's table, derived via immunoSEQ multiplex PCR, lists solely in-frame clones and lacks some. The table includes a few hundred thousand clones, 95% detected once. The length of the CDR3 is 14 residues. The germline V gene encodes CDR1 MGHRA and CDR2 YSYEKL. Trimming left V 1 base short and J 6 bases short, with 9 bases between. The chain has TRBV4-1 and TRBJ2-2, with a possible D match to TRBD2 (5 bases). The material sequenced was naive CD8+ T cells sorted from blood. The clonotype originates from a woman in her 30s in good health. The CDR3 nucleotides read TGCGCCAGCAGCCAAGTTCGGGGATCCGGGGAGCTGTTTTTT. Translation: CASSQVRGSGELFF.